This is a list of T cell receptor beta chains from one sample in a study of blood T cell repertoires in COVID-19. The protocol was immunoSEQ multiplex PCR, while the TCRdb copy is restricted to in-frame clones and leaves out a portion. Seen here are 270,000 or so clones, roughly 84% observed once, and the top ten hold about 3%. The specimen was PBMCs or T cells enriched from blood (not recorded which). These receptors were collected from a man in his fifties who had recovered from COVID-19. The CDR3 runs from the conserved cysteine through the conserved F or W. Each record gives: V gene, clone size, D gene, J gene, CDR3 DNA, CDR3 protein. The D gene is left open where the match is weak. Expanded clones get a size class; other rows say once, few or many, or leave the size out.

>TRBV7-9|.|.|TRBJ1-6
TGTGCCAGCAGCTTAGCGATGGGCAGGGGAAATTCACCCCTCCACTTT
CASSLAMGRGNSPLHF
>TRBV30|.|.|TRBJ2-7
TGTGCCTGGAGTGGTCGGCTCCGGGGATACGAGCAGTACTTC
CAWSGRLRGYEQYF
>TRBV5-4|.|.|TRBJ2-2
TGTGCCAGCAGCAAGGGGCGGGGATTTACCGGGGAGCTGTTTTTT
CASSKGRGFTGELFF
>TRBV5-5|.|TRBD2|TRBJ2-1
TGTGCCAGCAGCTTGGTGCGGGGGGCCTCGGGTGAGCAGTTCTTC
CASSLVRGASGEQFF
>TRBV7-9|many|.|TRBJ2-2
TGTGCCAGCAGCTCGACTGTTAAGAACACCGGGGAGCTGTTTTTT
CASSSTVKNTGELFF
>TRBV7-6|.|TRBD2|TRBJ2-7
TGTGCCAGCAGCTTGGGTGGGGGGGCCTACGAGCAGTACTTC
CASSLGGGAYEQYF
>TRBV5-1|.|TRBD2|TRBJ2-5
TGCGCCAGCAGCTTTGCGGGGGTGTTAGCACAAGAGACCCAGTACTTC
CASSFAGVLAQETQYF
>TRBV5-1|.|TRBD1|TRBJ1-1
TGCGCCAGCAGCTTGGGACAGGGTACCCTCTTAAGGGGGAACACTGAAGCTTTCTTT
CASSLGQGTLLRGNTEAFF
>TRBV9|.|TRBD1|TRBJ1-2
TGTGCCAGCAGAGGGGACAGGGGGCTGAACTATGGCTACACCTTC
CASRGDRGLNYGYTF
>TRBV3-1/TRBV3-2|.|TRBD2|TRBJ2-1
TGTGCCAGCAGCCTTAGCGGGAGCTCCTACAATGAGCAGTTCTTC
CASSLSGSSYNEQFF
>TRBV19|.|TRBD1|TRBJ1-4
TGTGCCAGTAGTATAGCGGGACAGGGTGGCGGAAAACTGTTTTTT
CASSIAGQGGGKLFF
>TRBV29-1|.|.|TRBJ2-1
TGCAGCGTTTCCGGGGGAAACAATGAGCAGTTCTTC
CSVSGGNNEQFF
>TRBV6-5|.|TRBD1|TRBJ1-6
TGTGCCACCAAGGGGACAGGGTACAATTCACCCCTCCACTTT
CATKGTGYNSPLHF
>TRBV6-2/TRBV6-3|.|TRBD1|TRBJ2-5
TGTGCCAGCAGTTTTGGACAGGGAAGAATAGCTACCCAGTACTTC
CASSFGQGRIATQYF
>TRBV12-3/TRBV12-4|.|.|TRBJ1-1
TGTGCCAGCAGTTTCCCAGGGAACACTGAAGCTTTCTTT
CASSFPGNTEAFF
>TRBV6-5|once|TRBD2|TRBJ2-3
TGTGCCAGCAGGCGAACTAGCGGGGGTCTTGGAACGCAGTATTTT
CASRRTSGGLGTQYF
>TRBV3-1/TRBV3-2|.|.|TRBJ1-6
TGTGCCAGCAGCCAACGGGCAGGAGGTTCACCCCTCCACTTT
CASSQRAGGSPLHF
>TRBV19|.|TRBD2|TRBJ2-3
TGTGCCAGTAGTACTCCACTAGCGGGAGTCAGGAATACGCAGTATTTT
CASSTPLAGVRNTQYF
>TRBV2|.|.|TRBJ2-7
TGTGCCAGCAGTGAAGCAGGGGGATTCTACGAGCAGTACTTC
CASSEAGGFYEQYF
>TRBV6-5|.|.|TRBJ1-1
TGTGCGGCACCGGGGGGTACGAACACTGAAGCTTTCTTT
CAAPGGTNTEAFF
>TRBV6-5|.|.|TRBJ2-5
TGTGCCAGCAGGCGGGCGGGCGGGGCCAAAGAGACCCAGTACTTC
CASRRAGGAKETQYF
>TRBV15|few|.|TRBJ2-7
TGTGCCACCAGCGGAACAGGGAGCGGAGAGCAGTACTTC
CATSGTGSGEQYF
>TRBV2|.|TRBD1|TRBJ2-3
TGTGCCAGCAGATCGAAGGACAGGGAAGCAGATACGCAGTATTTT
CASRSKDREADTQYF
>TRBV10-3|.|TRBD1|TRBJ2-7
TGTGCCATCAGTGTGACAGGGAACTACGAGCAGTACTTC
CAISVTGNYEQYF
>TRBV28|.|.|TRBJ2-7
TGTGCCAGCAGTGGTCCCGACAGTCGCTCCTACGAGCAGTACTTC
CASSGPDSRSYEQYF
>TRBV27|.|TRBD1|TRBJ2-1
TGTGCCAGCAGTACGCAGGGGGCTGAGCAGTTCTTC
CASSTQGAEQFF
>TRBV5-1|once|.|TRBJ1-6
TGCGCCAGCAGCTTGAGCTCAAATTCACCCCTCCACTTT
CASSLSSNSPLHF
>TRBV5-1|.|TRBD1|TRBJ2-1
TGCGCCAGCAGCATCCAACAGGGGCCGGATGAGCAGTTCTTC
CASSIQQGPDEQFF
>TRBV19|.|TRBD1|TRBJ2-7
TGTGCCAGTAGTTCGATGACAGGGCTCTTCTACGAGCAGTACTTC
CASSSMTGLFYEQYF
>TRBV24-1|.|.|TRBJ2-2
TGTGCCACCGGAAAAGGGGGCACCGGGGAGCTGTTTTTT
CATGKGGTGELFF
>TRBV7-9|.|.|TRBJ1-1
TGTGCCAGCAGAGGAGGGCGACAGAGGGACGGGGTGAACACTGAAGCTTTCTTT
CASRGGRQRDGVNTEAFF
>TRBV3-1/TRBV3-2|.|TRBD2|TRBJ2-1
TGTGCCAGCAGCCCCGGACTAGCGGGGGATGAGCAGTTCTTC
CASSPGLAGDEQFF
>TRBV13|.|TRBD2|TRBJ2-3
TGTGCCAGCAGCCGCGGGGGTGGTCCGCAGTATTTT
CASSRGGGPQYF
>TRBV21-1|.|.|TRBJ2-5
TGTGCCAGCAGCGGCCCTAGAGAGACCCAGTACTTC
CASSGPRETQYF
>TRBV5-1|.|.|TRBJ2-5
TGCGCCAGCAGCTCCAGATCAAGTCAGTACTTC
CASSSRSSQYF
>TRBV5-1|once|TRBD1|TRBJ2-3
TGCGCCAGCAGCTTGGGACAGGGGGCAGATACGCAGTATTTT
CASSLGQGADTQYF
>TRBV11-2|few|.|TRBJ1-2
TGTGCCAGCAGCTCCTTAACAGGGACCTATGGCTACACCTTC
CASSSLTGTYGYTF
>TRBV28|.|TRBD1|TRBJ2-1
TGTGCCAGCAGTCGCGGACAGGGCGCCTACAATGAGCAGTTCTTC
CASSRGQGAYNEQFF
>TRBV5-1|few|.|TRBJ2-7
TGCGCCAGCAGCTCCGGACTAACCTACGAGCAGTACTTC
CASSSGLTYEQYF
>TRBV6-5|.|.|TRBJ1-5
TGTGCCAGCAGTCGTCAAGGGAGCGACAATCAGCCCCAGCATTTT
CASSRQGSDNQPQHF
>TRBV7-9|.|.|TRBJ2-3
TGTGCCAGCAGCTTAGTATTTGGCGGGGCGCGCACAGATACGCAGTATTTT
CASSLVFGGARTDTQYF
>TRBV6-1|.|TRBD1|TRBJ1-6
TGTGCCAGCAGTGACCGACAGGGCCCTCTTGATCCCCTCCACTTT
CASSDRQGPLDPLHF
>TRBV19|.|.|TRBJ2-6
TGTGCCAGTAAACAGGGTCCGTCTGGGGCCAACGTCCTGACTTTC
CASKQGPSGANVLTF
>TRBV28|.|.|TRBJ2-1
TGTGCCCTAGGGGGGGCTAGGAGTGAGCAGTTCTTC
CALGGARSEQFF
>TRBV4-2|.|TRBD2|TRBJ2-6
TGTGCCAGCAGCCAAGAACCGGGAGGGGGAATTAGCGGGTCTGGGGCCAACGTCCTGACTTTC
CASSQEPGGGISGSGANVLTF
>TRBV28|.|TRBD2|TRBJ2-1
TGTGCCAGCAGTTCCGTGGCAGTAGAAAGGACTAGCTTCTACAATGAGCAGTTCTTC
CASSSVAVERTSFYNEQFF
>TRBV6-5|few|TRBD1|TRBJ2-1
TGTGCCAGCAGTTCTGAGACAGGGATCTACAATGAGCAGTTCTTC
CASSSETGIYNEQFF
>TRBV9|.|.|TRBJ1-1
TGTGCCAGCAGCGTTAAGGGGGGGACTGAAGCTTTCTTT
CASSVKGGTEAFF
>TRBV29-1|.|TRBD1|TRBJ2-7
TGCAGCGTTGACAGGACAGGGACGGGAGAGGTCTACGAGCAGTACTTC
CSVDRTGTGEVYEQYF
>TRBV3-1/TRBV3-2|.|.|TRBJ1-2
TGTGCCAGCAGCCAAGAACTCCAGGTCTATGGCTACACCTTC
CASSQELQVYGYTF
>TRBV9|.|.|TRBJ1-4
TGTGCCAGCAGCGTAGGGCTCGGAGGACAGACTAATGAAAAACTGTTTTTT
CASSVGLGGQTNEKLFF
>TRBV10-1|.|TRBD1|TRBJ2-3
TGCGCCAGCAGTGAGTCACAGGGGGCTACAGATACGCAGTATTTT
CASSESQGATDTQYF
>TRBV11-2|.|TRBD1|TRBJ2-7
TGTGCCAGCAGCCACTCGACAGGGGGAAACTACGAGCAGTACTTC
CASSHSTGGNYEQYF
>TRBV5-1|few|.|TRBJ2-1
TGCGCCAGCAGCTTGACTCAGGGCTACGGCGGAGAGCAGTTCTTC
CASSLTQGYGGEQFF
>TRBV4-1|once|.|TRBJ2-2
TGCGCCAGCAGCCATTCGAGGGTTGCCGGGGAGCTGTTTTTT
CASSHSRVAGELFF
>TRBV7-6|.|TRBD2|TRBJ2-1
TGTGCCAGCAGCCTGGGACTAGCGTTGACTGAGCAGTTCTTC
CASSLGLALTEQFF
>TRBV5-1|few|.|TRBJ2-2
TGCGCCAGCAGCTTGAGCGGGTTCACCGGGGAGCTGTTTTTT
CASSLSGFTGELFF
>TRBV5-1|once|TRBD1|TRBJ1-4
TGCGCCAGCAGACGGACAGGGGGCGGTGAAAAACTGTTTTTT
CASRRTGGGEKLFF
>TRBV6-1|.|.|TRBJ2-5
TGTGCCAGCAGTGAAGCGGGAGTACTGGAGACCCAGTACTTC
CASSEAGVLETQYF